The sequence of this T cell receptor beta chain was determined in a study of blood T cell repertoires in COVID-19. Overall study context: Sources were T cells, B-cell-depleted T cells, or PBMCs; the material itself was cDNA or gDNA.

Produced via immunoSEQ multiplex PCR; TCRdb's table is partial and in-frame only. Found here are more than 100,000 clones, around 84% of them singletons; the top ten hold roughly 2.3%. Germline CDR1 LGHDT, CDR2 YNNKEL (reference sequence). Trimming shortened V by 0 bases and J by 5 bases, and 11 bases separated the two germline ends. The CDR3 is 16 residues long. The clonotype originates from a man aged 35 to 55 with acute COVID-19. Sequenced: PBMCs or T cells enriched from blood (not recorded which). V and J are TRBV3-1 (or the pseudogene TRBV3-2) and TRBJ1-6; D gene uncertain. The CDR3 region is CASSQDTAVDNSPLHF. The CDR3 coding sequence is TGTGCCAGCAGCCAAGATACGGCGGTAGATAATTCACCCCTCCACTTT.